The text below deals with one T cell receptor (beta chain). Measured with immunoSEQ multiplex PCR; TCRdb has only the in-frame clones, and not every one. The profile shows roughly 73,000 clones, more than 85% of them singletons. These data originate in a study of blood T cell repertoires in COVID-19. V shed 7 bases, J shed 1 base, and the junction held 3 bases outside the gene matches. The germline V gene has CDR1 ENHRY and CDR2 SYGVKD. This CDR3 comprises 14 residues. This TCR derives from a man between 65 and 85 years old with active COVID-19. The sample comprised peripheral blood. This chain uses TRBV10-3 with TRBJ2-3; 9 bases match TRBD2. The CDR3 nucleotides read TGTGCCATCACGGCGGGAGGGGGCACAGATACGCAGTATTTT. Protein sequence: CAITAGGGTDTQYF.